This entry lists 15 T cell receptor beta chains sequenced from one sample in a study of CD8 T cells in Susac syndrome (dated by TCRdb to between 2018 and 2021). The method behind the library was the immunoSEQ multiplex PCR assay. RNA was extracted using the RNeasy kit, and roughly 0.45 to 1 microgram was reverse transcribed with random hexamers. TCRdb trimmed public reads at Q25 via fastp, called clones via MiXCR and kept in-frame beta chains. CDR3 protein sequences are deduplicated, and each keeps its most common genes and DNA. The sample table contains about 240,000 distinct CDR3 sequences; only one count was recorded for 90% to 96% of them. Of the sample, around 0.1% falls within the top ten clones. Sequences were obtained from CD4+ T cells from PBMCs. These receptor sequences come from a human donor with Susac syndrome.

The CDR3 region has the DNA TGTGCCAGCAGTTCCCTAGCGCCCCTGGGGACAGATACGCAGTATTTT. Translation gives CASSSLAPLGTDTQYF. The gene calls are TRBV12-3 or TRBV12-4 and TRBJ2-3, with D tentatively TRBD2 (6 bases). This CDR3 is 16 amino acids long. V was cut by 4 bases and J by 3 bases, with 17 bases left in between.

The genes are TRBV20-1 and TRBJ2-5; D call uncertain. The germline V and J ends were trimmed by 3 bases and 2 bases, with 10 bases remaining between them. Germline loops: CDR1 DFQATT, CDR2 SNEGSKA (reference sequence). This CDR3 spans 13 amino acids. CDR3 loop: CSASPPLQETQYF. Written as DNA, the CDR3 is TGCAGTGCTAGCCCACCACTACAAGAGACCCAGTACTTC.

V usage is TRBV12-3 or TRBV12-4 and J usage is TRBJ2-2; D gene unclear. Trimming removed 2 bases from V and 11 bases from J, with 9 bases in between. CDR3 length: 12 residues. The CDR3 DNA reads as TGTGCCAGCAGTTTAACCCCGCAAGAGCTGTTTTTT. This gives the protein CASSLTPQELFF.

V gene TRBV20-1 combines with J gene TRBJ1-2, with no clear D. V was pared by 8 bases and J by 8 bases, with 21 bases between. The CDR3 totals 13 residues. CDR1 is DFQATT, CDR2 SNEGSKA, per germline (reference sequence). The CDR3 bases are TGCAGTACCTACGGTGGCCTCCACCGGGGCTACACCTTC. This translates into CSTYGGLHRGYTF.

The CDR3 bases are TGTGCCAGCAGTTTAGGCCTCTTAGGGTATGGCTACACCTTC. It codes for CASSLGLLGYGYTF. The J gene is TRBJ1-2, the V gene TRBV28; no definite D call. The CDR3 length is 14 residues. The germline V and J ends were trimmed by 2 bases and 5 bases, with 12 bases remaining between them. The germline gives CDR1 MDHEN, CDR2 SYDVKM.

This clonotype has only one observation. The chain has TRBV29-1 and TRBJ2-1; 8 bases align to TRBD2. The CDR3 has 13 residues. CDR1 SQVTM and CDR2 ANQGSEA come from the germline V gene. The chain's CDR3 is CSHSGGPNNEQFF. DNA of the CDR3: TGCAGTCATTCGGGAGGGCCTAACAATGAGCAGTTCTTC.

The count of this clonotype is one. The chain couples TRBV20-1 to TRBJ2-3, with no clear D. This CDR3 region has 12 residues. From germline, CDR1 is DFQATT and CDR2 SNEGSKA (reference sequence). V lost 5 bases to trimming and J lost 4 bases, with 10 bases between them. CDR3: CSASPSPDTQYF. For the CDR3, the DNA is TGCAGTGCTTCTCCTTCCCCAGATACGCAGTATTTT.

In this sample, this clonotype turned up a few times. The chain is built from TRBV29-1 and TRBJ2-1; D uncertain. CDR1 is SQVTM and CDR2 is ANQGSEA in the germline V gene. The CDR3 has 13 residues. CDR3: CTPKGPPYNEQFF. CDR3 DNA: TGCACCCCTAAGGGTCCCCCCTACAATGAGCAGTTCTTC.

The J gene is TRBJ1-1, the V gene TRBV5-1, with TRBD1 identical over 8 bases. Germline V gene lookup returns CDR1 SGHRS and CDR2 YFSETQ. Trimming removed 0 bases from V and 6 bases from J; junction bases left unmatched: 7. The CDR3 consists of 15 residues. CDR3 DNA sequence: TGCGCCAGCAGCTTGGGGGGGGACAGGACCTCTGAAGCTTTCTTT. Protein: CASSLGGDRTSEAFF.

The chain has TRBV6-4 and TRBJ2-6, with D perhaps matching TRBD2 (6 bases). V was shortened by 0 bases and J by 4 bases, with 16 bases between the two germline ends. The CDR3 loop spans 18 amino acids. Germline CDR1 MRHNA, CDR2 SNTAGT. The CDR3 DNA is TGTGCCAGCAGTGACTCTCCCGGAGGGCCTGGAGGGGCCAACGTCCTGACTTTC. Residues: CASSDSPGGPGGANVLTF.

The chain couples TRBV4-1 to TRBJ1-1; D unresolved. CDR1 MGHRA and CDR2 YSYEKL come from the germline V gene. V was cut by 2 bases and J by 0 bases, with 7 bases left in between. This CDR3 region has 14 residues. CDR3 residues: CASSQMQVNTEAFF. The CDR3, as DNA: TGCGCCAGCAGCCAAATGCAGGTGAACACTGAAGCTTTCTTT.

The chain combines TRBV29-1 with TRBJ2-7; D not resolved. Germline CDR1 SQVTM, CDR2 ANQGSEA. V was trimmed by 4 bases and J by 5 bases, leaving 9 bases between them. This CDR3 contains 11 residues. In DNA form, the CDR3 reads TGCAGCGTTGGCTCATTGAACGAGCAGTACTTC. Its translation: CSVGSLNEQYF.

The V and J genes are TRBV15 and TRBJ2-7; no firm D call. Germline lookup yields CDR1 LNHNV and CDR2 YYDKDF (reference sequence). V was clipped by 4 bases and J by 6 bases, with 7 bases between them. CDR3 length: 11 residues. CDR3 region: CATSNRAEQYF. DNA for the CDR3: TGTGCCACCAGCAACCGGGCCGAGCAGTACTTC.

The V and J genes are TRBV7-6 and TRBJ2-4; 9 positions agree with TRBD1. V lost 3 bases, J lost 1 base, and 1 base stayed unmatched. The CDR3 spans 15 residues. CDR1 is SGHVS, CDR2 FNYEAQ, per germline. The DNA for the CDR3 is TGTGCCAGCAGCTTGACAGGGGGTGCCAAAAACATTCAGTACTTC. This encodes CASSLTGGAKNIQYF.

J is TRBJ2-7 and V is TRBV3-1; D possibly corresponds to TRBD1 (5 bases). The CDR3 contains 16 residues. Germline CDR1 reads LGHDT; CDR2 reads YNNKEL (reference sequence). V lost 1 base to trimming and J lost 2 bases, with 15 bases between them. The CDR3: CASSQGLTKGAYEQYF. CDR3 sequence (DNA): TGTGCCAGCAGCCAAGGGCTTACCAAAGGGGCCTACGAGCAGTACTTC.